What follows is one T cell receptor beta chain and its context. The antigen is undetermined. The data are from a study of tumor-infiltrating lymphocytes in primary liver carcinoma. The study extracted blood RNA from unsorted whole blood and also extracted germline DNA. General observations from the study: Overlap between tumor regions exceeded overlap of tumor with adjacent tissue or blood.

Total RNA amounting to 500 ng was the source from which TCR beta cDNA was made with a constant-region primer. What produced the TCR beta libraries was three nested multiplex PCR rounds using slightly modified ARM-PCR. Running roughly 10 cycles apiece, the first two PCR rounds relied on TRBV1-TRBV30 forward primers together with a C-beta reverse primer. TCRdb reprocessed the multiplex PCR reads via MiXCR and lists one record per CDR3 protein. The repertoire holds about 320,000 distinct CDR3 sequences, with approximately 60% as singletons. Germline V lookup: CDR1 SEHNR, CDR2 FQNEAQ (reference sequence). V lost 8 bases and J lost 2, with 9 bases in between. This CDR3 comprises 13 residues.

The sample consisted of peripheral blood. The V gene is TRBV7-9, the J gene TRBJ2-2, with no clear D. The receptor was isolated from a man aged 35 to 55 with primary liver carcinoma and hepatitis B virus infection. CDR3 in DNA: TGTGCCAGCGGCCCTTCCAACACCGGGGAGCTGTTTTTT. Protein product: CASGPSNTGELFF.